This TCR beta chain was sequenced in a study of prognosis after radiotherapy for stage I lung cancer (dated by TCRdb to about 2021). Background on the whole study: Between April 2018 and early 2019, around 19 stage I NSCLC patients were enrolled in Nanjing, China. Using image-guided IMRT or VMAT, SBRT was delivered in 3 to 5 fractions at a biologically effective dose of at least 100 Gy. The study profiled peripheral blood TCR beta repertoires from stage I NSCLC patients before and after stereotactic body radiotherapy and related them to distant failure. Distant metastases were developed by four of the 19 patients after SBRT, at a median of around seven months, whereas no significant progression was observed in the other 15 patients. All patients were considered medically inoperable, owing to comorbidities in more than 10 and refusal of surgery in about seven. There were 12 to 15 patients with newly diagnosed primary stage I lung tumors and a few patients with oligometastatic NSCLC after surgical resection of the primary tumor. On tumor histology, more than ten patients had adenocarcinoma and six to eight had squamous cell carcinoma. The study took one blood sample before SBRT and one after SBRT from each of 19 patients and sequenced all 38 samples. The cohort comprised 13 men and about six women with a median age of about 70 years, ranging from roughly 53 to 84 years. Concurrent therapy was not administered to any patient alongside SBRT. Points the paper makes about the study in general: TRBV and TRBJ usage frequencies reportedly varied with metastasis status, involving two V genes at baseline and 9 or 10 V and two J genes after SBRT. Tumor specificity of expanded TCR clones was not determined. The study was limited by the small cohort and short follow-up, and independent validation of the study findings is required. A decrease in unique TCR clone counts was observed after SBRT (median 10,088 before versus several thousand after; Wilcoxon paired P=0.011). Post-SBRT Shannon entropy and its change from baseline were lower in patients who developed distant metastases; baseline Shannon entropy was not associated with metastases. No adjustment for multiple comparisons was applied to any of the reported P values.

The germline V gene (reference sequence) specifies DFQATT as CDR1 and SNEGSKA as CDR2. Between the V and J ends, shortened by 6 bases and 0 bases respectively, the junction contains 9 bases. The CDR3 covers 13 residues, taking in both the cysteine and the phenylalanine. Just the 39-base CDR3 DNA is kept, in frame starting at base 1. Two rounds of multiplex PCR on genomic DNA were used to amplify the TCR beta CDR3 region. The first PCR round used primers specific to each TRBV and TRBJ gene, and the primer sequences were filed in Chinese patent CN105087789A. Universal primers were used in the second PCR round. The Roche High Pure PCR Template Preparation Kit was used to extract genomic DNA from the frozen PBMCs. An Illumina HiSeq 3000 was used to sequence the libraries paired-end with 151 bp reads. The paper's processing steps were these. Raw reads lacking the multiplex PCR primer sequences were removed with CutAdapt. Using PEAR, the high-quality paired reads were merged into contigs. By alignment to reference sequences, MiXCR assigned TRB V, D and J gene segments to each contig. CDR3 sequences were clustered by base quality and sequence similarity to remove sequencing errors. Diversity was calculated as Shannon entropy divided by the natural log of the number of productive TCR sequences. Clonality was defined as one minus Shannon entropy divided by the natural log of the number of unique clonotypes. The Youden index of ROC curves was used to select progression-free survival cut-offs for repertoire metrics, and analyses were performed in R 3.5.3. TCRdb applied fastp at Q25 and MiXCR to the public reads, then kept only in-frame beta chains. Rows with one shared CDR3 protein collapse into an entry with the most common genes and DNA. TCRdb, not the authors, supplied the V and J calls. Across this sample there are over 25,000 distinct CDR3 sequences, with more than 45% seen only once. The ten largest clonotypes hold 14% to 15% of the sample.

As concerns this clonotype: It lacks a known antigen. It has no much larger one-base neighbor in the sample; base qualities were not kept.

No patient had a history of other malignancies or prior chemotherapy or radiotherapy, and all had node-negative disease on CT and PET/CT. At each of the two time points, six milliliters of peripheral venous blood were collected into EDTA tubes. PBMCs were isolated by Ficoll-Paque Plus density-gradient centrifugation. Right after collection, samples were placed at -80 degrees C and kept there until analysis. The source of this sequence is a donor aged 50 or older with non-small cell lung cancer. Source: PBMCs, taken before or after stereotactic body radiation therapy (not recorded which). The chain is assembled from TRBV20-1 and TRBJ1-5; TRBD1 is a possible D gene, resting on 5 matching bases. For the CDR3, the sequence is CSACQGSNQPQHF. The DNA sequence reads TGCAGTGCGTGTCAGGGTAGCAATCAGCCCCAGCATTTT.